This T cell receptor beta chain was captured in a study of blood T cell repertoires in COVID-19. Study overall: Some COVID-19 samples were acute and others convalescent; all came from the United States, Italy and Spain. T cells, B-cell-depleted T cells, or PBMCs supplied cDNA or gDNA.

In the original analysis: It was from reference gene primer amplification that nucleated cell counts were estimated. The method was immunoSEQ multiplex PCR; TCRdb's version includes in-frame clones alone and lacks a portion of them. V, J and clone size derive from that table, while D and trimming were established from the DNA sequence. Here the sample spans about 300,000 clones, roughly 83% being singletons. The CDR3 covers 14 residues. V gave up 0 bases and J gave up 7 bases, with 10 bases separating them. Germline assignment: CDR1 SGHAT and CDR2 FQNNGV. The sequenced sample was peripheral blood. The clonotype was recovered from a woman aged 45-65 years with acute or convalescent COVID-19. The V and J genes are TRBV11-2 and TRBJ2-1, with D possibly matching TRBD1 (5 bases). CDR3 in amino acids: CASSLDWTRNEQFF. The DNA for the CDR3 is TGTGCCAGCAGCTTAGACTGGACAAGGAATGAGCAGTTCTTC.